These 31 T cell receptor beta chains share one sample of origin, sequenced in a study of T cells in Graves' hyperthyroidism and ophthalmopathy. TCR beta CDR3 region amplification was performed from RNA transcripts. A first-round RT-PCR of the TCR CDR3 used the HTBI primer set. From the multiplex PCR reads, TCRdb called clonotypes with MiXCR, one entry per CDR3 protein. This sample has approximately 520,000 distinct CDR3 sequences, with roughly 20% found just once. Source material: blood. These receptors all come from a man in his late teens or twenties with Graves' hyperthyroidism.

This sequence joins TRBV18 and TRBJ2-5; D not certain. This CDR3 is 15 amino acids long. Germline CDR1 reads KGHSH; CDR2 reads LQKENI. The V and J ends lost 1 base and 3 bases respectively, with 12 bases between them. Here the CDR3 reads CASSPRETAKETQYF. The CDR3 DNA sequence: TGTGCCAGCTCACCACGAGAGACGGCAAAAGAGACCCAGTACTTC.

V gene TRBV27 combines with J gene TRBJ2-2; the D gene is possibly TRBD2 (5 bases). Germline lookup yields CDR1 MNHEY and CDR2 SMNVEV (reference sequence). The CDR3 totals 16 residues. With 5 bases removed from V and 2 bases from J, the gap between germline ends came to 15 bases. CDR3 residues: CASSGSGRGNTGELFF. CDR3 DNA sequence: TGTGCCAGCAGTGGGAGTGGACGGGGTAACACCGGGGAGCTGTTTTTT.

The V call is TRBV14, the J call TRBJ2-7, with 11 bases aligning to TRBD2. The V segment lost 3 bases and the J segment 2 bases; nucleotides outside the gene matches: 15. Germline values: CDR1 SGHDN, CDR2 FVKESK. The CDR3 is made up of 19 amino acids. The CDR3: CASSHSDRGGLAGPYEQYF. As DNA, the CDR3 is TGTGCCAGCAGCCACTCGGACAGGGGTGGACTAGCGGGCCCCTACGAGCAGTACTTC.

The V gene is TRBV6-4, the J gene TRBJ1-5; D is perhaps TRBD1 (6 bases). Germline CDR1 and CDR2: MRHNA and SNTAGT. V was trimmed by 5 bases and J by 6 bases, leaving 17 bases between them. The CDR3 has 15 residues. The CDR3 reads CASSYAVTGCQPQHF. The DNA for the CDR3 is TGTGCCAGCAGTTACGCCGTTACAGGGTGTCAGCCCCAGCATTTT.

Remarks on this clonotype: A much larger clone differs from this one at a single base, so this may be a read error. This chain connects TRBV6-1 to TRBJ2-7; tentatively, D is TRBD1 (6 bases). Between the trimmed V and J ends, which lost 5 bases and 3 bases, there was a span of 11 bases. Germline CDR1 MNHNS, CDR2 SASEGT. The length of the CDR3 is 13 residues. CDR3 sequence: CASSTGLLYEQYF. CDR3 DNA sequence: TGTGCCAGCAGTACAGGGCTCCTCTACGAGCAGTACTTC.

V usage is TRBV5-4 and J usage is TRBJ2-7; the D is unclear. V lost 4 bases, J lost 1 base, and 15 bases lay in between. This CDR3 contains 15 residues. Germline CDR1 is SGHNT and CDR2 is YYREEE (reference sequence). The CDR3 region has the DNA TGTGCCAGCAGCAGATTCGGCAGCGAATCCTACGAGCAGTACTTC. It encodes CASSRFGSESYEQYF.

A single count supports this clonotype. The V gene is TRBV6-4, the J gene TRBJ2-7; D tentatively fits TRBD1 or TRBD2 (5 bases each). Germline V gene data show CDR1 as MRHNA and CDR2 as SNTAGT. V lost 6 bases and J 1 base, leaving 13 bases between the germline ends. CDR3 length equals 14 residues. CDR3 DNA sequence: TGTGCCAGCAGACCGGGACCCGCTTCCTACGAGCAGTACTTC. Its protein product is CASRPGPASYEQYF.

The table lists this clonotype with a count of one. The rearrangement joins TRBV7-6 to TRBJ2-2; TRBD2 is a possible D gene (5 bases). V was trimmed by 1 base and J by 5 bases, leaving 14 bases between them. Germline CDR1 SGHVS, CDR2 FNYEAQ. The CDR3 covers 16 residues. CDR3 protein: CASSLGASPLTGELFF. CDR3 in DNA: TGTGCCAGCAGCTTAGGGGCTAGCCCCCTAACCGGGGAGCTGTTTTTT.

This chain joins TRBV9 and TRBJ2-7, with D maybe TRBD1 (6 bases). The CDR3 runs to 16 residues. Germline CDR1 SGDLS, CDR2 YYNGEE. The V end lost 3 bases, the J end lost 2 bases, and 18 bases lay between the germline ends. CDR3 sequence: CASSAHYRESTYEQYF. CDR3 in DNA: TGTGCCAGCAGCGCTCATTACAGGGAGAGTACCTACGAGCAGTACTTC.

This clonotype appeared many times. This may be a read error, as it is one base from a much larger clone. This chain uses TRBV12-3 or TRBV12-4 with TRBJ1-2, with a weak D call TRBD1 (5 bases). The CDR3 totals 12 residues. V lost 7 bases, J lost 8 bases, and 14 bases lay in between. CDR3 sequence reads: CASNFGGEGYTF. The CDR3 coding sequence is TGTGCCAGCAATTTCGGAGGGGAGGGCTACACCTTC.

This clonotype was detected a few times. The CDR3 DNA sequence: TGTGCCAGCAGTTACGGGACCCTACCGGGACTAAAACTAGGGAACTACTACGAGCAGTACTTC. Translated, it gives CASSYGTLPGLKLGNYYEQYF. V gene TRBV6-2 or TRBV6-3 combines with J gene TRBJ2-7; 7 bases are a match to TRBD2. V shed 2 bases and J 3 bases; nucleotides not matched to a gene: 25. This CDR3 comprises 21 residues. Per the germline V gene, CDR1 is MNHEY and CDR2 is SVGEGT.

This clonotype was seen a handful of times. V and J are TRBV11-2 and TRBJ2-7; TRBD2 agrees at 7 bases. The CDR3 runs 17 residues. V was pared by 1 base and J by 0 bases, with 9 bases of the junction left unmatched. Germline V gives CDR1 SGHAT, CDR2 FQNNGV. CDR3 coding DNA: TGTGCCAGCAGCTTAGGATTCGGGGGAGGGAGCTCCTACGAGCAGTACTTC. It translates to CASSLGFGGGSSYEQYF.

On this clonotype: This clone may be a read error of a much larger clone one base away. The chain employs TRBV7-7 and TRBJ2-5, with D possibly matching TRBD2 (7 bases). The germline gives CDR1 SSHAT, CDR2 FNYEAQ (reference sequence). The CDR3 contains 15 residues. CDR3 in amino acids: CASSLGGGEQETKYF. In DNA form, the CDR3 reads TGTGCTAGCAGCCTAGGGGGAGGGGAGCAAGAGACCAAGTACTTC.

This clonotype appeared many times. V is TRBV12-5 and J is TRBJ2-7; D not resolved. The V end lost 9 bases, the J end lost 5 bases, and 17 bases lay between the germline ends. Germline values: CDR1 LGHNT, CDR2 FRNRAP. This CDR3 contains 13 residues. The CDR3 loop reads CASTGPVGHEQYF. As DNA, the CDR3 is TGTGCTAGCACGGGCCCCGTAGGGCACGAGCAGTACTTC. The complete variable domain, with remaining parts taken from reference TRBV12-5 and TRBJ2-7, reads DARVTQTPRHKVTEMGQEVTMRCQPILGHNTVFWYRQTMMQGLELLAYFRNRAPLDDSGMPKDRFSAEMPDATLATLKIQPSEPRDSAVYFCASTGPVGHEQYFGPGTRLTVT.

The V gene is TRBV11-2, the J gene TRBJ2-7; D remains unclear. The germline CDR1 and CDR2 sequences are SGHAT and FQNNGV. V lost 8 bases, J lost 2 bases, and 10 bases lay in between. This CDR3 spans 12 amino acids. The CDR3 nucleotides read TGTGCCAGCGCGGACGGACCCTACGAGCAGTACTTC. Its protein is CASADGPYEQYF.

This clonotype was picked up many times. The CDR3 is CATSLGNQPQHF. The DNA for the CDR3 is TGTGCCACGTCCTTGGGGAATCAGCCCCAGCATTTT. This chain connects TRBV13 to TRBJ1-5; D remains unclear. V lost 10 bases, J lost 4 bases, and 11 bases lay in between. Germline V gene sequence: CDR1 PRHDT, CDR2 FYEKMQ (reference sequence). The CDR3 is made up of 12 amino acids.

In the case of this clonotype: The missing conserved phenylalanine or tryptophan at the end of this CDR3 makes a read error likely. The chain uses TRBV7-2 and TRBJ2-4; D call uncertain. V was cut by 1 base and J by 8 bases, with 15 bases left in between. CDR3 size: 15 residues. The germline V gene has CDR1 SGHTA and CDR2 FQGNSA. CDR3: CASSLGLPPGDIQYL. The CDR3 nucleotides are TGTGCCAGCAGCTTAGGACTCCCGCCGGGCGACATTCAGTACCTC.

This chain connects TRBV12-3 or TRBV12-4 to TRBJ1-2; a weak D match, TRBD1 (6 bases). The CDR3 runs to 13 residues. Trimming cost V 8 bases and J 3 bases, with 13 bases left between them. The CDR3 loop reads CASGTGSYYGYTF. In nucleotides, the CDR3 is TGTGCCAGCGGTACAGGGTCCTACTATGGCTACACCTTC.

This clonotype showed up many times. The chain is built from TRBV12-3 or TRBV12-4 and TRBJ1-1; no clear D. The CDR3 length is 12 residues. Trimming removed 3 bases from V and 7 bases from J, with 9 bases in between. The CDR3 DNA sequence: TGTGCCAGCAGTTTCGGACCCTATGAAGCTTTCTTT. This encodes CASSFGPYEAFF.

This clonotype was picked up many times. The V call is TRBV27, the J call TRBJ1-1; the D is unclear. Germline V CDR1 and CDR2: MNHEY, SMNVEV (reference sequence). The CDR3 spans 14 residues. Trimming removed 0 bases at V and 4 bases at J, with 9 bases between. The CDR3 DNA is TGTGCCAGCAGTTTATCAGGACGGGGCACTGAAGCTTTCTTT. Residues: CASSLSGRGTEAFF.

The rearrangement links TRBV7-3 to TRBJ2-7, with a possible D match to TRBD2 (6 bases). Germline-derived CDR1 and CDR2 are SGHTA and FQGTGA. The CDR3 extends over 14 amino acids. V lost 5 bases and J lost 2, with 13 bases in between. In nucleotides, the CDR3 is TGTGCCAGCAGCCCGGGACTTCCCCCCTACGAGCAGTACTTC. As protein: CASSPGLPPYEQYF.

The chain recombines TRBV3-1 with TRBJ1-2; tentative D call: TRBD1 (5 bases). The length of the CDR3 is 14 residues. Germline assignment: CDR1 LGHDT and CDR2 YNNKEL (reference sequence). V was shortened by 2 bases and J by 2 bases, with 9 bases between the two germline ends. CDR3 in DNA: TGTGCCAGCAGCCAACACGACAGCAACTATGGCTACACCTTC. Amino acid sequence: CASSQHDSNYGYTF.

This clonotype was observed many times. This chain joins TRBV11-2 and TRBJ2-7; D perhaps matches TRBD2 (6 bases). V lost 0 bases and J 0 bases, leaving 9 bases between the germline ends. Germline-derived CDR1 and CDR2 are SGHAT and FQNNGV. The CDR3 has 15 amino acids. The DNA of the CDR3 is TGTGCCAGCAGCTTAGACCGGGGACTCTCCTACGAGCAGTACTTC. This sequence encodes CASSLDRGLSYEQYF.

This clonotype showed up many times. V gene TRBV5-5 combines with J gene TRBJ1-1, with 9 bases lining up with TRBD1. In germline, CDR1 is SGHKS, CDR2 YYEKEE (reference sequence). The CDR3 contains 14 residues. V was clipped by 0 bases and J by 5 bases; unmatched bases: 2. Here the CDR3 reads CASSLGDRVTEAFF. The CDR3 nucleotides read TGTGCCAGCAGCTTGGGGGACAGGGTGACTGAAGCTTTCTTT.

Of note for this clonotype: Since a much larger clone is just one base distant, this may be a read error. This CDR3 reads CVISEKGDYGDTF. In DNA form, the CDR3 reads TGTGTCATCAGTGAGAAGGGCGACTATGGCGACACCTTC. This chain connects TRBV10-3 to TRBJ1-2; D unclear. Germline loops: CDR1 ENHRY, CDR2 SYGVKD. CDR3 size: 13 residues.

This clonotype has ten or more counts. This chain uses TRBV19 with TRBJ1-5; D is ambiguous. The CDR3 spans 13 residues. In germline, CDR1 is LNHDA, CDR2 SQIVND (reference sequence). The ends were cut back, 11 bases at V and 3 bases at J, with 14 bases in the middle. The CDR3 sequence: CAVGLGDNQPQHF. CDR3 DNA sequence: TGTGCCGTAGGCCTAGGCGACAATCAGCCCCAGCATTTT.

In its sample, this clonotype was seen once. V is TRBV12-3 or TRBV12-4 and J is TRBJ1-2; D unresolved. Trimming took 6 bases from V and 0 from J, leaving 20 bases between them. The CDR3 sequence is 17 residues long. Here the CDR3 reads CASRSGPYPPTNYGYTF. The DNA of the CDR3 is TGTGCCAGCAGATCCGGCCCTTATCCTCCCACTAACTATGGCTACACCTTC.

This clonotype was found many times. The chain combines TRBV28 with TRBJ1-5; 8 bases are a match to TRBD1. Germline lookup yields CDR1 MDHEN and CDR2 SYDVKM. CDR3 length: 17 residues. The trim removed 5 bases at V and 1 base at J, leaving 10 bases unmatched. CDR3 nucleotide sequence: TGTGCCAGCAGTCCCCCCCCCGACAGGGGAAGCAATCAGCCCCAGCATTTT. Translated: CASSPPPDRGSNQPQHF. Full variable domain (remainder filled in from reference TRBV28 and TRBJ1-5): DVKVTQSSRYLVKRTGEKVFLECVQDMDHENMFWYRQDPGLGLRLIYFSYDVKMKEKGDIPEGYSVSREKKERFSLILESASTNQTSMYLCASSPPPDRGSNQPQHFGDGTRLSIL.

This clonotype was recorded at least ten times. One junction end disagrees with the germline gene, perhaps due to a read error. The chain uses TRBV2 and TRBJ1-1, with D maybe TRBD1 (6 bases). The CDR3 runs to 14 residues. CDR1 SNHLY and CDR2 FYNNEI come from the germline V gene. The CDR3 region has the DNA TGTGCCAGCACTGAATACAACAGGGTACCTCGAGCTTTCTTT. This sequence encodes CASTEYNRVPRAFF.

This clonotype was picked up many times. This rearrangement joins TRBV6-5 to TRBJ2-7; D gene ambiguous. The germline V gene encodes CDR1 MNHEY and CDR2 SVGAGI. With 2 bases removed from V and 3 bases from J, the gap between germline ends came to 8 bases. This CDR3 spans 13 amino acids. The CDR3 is CASSYGIYYEQYF. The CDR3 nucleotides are TGTGCCAGCAGTTACGGCATATACTACGAGCAGTACTTC.

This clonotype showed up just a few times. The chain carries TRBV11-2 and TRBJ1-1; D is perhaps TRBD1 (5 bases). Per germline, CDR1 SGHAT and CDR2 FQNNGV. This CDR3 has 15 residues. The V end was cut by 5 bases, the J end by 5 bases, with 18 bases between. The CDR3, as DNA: TGTGCCAGCAGCCCTACAAAACTGGGGGATACTGAAGCTTTCTTT. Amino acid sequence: CASSPTKLGDTEAFF. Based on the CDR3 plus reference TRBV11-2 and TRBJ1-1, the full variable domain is EAGVAQSPRYKIIEKRQSVAFWCNPISGHATLYWYQQILGQGPKLLIQFQNNGVVDDSQLPKDRFSAERLKGVDSTLKIQPAKLEDSAVYLCASSPTKLGDTEAFFGQGTRLTVV.